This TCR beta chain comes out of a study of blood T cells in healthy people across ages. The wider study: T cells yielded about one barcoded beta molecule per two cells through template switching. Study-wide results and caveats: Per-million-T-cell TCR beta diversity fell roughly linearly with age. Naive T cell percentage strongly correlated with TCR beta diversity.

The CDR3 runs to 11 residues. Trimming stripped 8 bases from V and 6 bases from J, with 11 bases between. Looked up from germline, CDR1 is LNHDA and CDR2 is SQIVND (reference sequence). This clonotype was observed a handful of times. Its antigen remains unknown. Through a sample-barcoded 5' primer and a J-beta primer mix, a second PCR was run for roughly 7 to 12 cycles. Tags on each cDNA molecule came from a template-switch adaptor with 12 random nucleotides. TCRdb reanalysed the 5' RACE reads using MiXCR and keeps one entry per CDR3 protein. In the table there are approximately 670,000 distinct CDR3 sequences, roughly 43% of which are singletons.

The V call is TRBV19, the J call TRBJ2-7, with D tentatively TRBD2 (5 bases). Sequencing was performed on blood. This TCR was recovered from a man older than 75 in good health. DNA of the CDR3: TGTGCCAGTTCCGTCGGACTCGAGCAGTACTTC. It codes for CASSVGLEQYF.